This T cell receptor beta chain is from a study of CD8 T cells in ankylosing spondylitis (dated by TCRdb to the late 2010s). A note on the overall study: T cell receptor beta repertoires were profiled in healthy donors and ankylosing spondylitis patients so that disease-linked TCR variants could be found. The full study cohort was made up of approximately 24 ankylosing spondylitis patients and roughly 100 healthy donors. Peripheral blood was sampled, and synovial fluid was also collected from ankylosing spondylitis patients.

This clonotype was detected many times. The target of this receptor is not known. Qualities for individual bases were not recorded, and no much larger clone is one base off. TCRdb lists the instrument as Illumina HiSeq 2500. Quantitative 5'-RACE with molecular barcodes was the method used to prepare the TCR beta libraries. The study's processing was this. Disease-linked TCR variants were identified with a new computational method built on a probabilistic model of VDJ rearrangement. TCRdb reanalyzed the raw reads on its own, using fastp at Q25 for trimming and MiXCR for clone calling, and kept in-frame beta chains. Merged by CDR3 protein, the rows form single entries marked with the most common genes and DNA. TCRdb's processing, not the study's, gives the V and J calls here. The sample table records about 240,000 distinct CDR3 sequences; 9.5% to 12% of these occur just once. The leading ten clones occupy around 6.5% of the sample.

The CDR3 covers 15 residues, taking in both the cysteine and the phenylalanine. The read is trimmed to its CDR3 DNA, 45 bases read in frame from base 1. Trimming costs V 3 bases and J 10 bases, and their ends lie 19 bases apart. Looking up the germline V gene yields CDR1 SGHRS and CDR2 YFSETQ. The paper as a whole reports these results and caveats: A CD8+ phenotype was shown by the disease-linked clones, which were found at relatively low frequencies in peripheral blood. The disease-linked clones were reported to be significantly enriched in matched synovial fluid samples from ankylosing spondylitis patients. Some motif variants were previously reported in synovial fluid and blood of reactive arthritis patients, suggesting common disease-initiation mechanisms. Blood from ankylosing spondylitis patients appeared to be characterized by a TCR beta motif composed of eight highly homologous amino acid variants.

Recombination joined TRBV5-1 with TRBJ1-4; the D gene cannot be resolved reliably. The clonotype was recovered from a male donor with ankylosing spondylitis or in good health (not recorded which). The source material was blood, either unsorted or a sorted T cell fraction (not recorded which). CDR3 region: CASSSAGEVTGKLFF. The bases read TGCGCCAGCAGCTCTGCCGGGGAAGTGACGGGAAAACTGTTTTTT.